This T cell receptor (beta chain) was captured by sequencing in a study of cytomegalovirus exposure and HLA in healthy donors. Study-level findings and limits: Earlier analysis found most TCR beta V segments productive about 87% or about 30% of the time. Rare TCR sequences dominated, though some public TCRs recurred in many donors. Presence/absence results assume similar sequencing depth per donor, which may not hold.

Germline CDR1 reads SGHRS; CDR2 reads YFSETQ. The CDR3 has 15 amino acids. V dropped 2 bases and J dropped 8 bases, with 16 bases sitting between them. A remark on this clone: What it recognizes is unknown.

The PCR contained 60 Vbeta and 13 Jbeta primers. Original analysis: Later, 80 million or so unique TCR beta chains were counted in an analysis, and about 10 million of them were shared. Clones were sequenced by immunoSEQ multiplex PCR, and TCRdb holds only the in-frame ones, with some missing. That table supplies the V and J calls and clone size; D and trimming were determined from the DNA. The sample includes 300,000 or so clones, 84% seen only once; the top ten take roughly 2%. The source of this sequence is a middle-aged woman in good health and CMV-seropositive. This chain uses TRBV5-1 with TRBJ2-2; a weak D match, TRBD2 (5 bases). The sequencing sample was made of PBMCs. The CDR3 region has the DNA TGCGCCAGCAGCTTAGGACTCTTTGAGAGAGGGGAGCTGTTTTTT. Protein: CASSLGLFERGELFF.